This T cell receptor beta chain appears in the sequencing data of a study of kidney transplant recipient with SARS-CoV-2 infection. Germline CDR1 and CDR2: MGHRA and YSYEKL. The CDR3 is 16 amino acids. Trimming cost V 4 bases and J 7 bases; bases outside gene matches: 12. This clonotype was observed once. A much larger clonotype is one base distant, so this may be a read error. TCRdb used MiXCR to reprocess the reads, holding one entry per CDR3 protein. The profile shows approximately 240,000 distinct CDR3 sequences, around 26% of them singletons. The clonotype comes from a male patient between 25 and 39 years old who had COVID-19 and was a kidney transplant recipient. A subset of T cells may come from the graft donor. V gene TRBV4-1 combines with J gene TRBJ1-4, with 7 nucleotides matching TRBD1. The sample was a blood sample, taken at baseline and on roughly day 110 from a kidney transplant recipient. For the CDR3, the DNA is TGCGCCAGCAGCCGAGATACCGGAGGGGGCGGTGAAAAACTGTTTTTT. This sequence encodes CASSRDTGGGGEKLFF.